Shown below are 20 T cell receptor beta chains from a single sample sequenced in a study of T cells in Graves' hyperthyroidism and ophthalmopathy. Template material for amplifying TCR beta CDR3 regions consisted of RNA transcripts. With the HTBI primer set, the TCR CDR3 went through a first round of RT-PCR. TCRdb itself ran the multiplex PCR reads through MiXCR, one entry per CDR3 protein. The top ten hold approximately 32% of the sample, which has a few hundred thousand distinct CDR3 sequences, about 15% seen once. The sample comprised blood. The origin of the receptors is a woman younger than 45 with Graves' hyperthyroidism.

This clonotype occurred many times. The rearrangement joins TRBV7-8 to TRBJ2-6; 7 nucleotides line up with TRBD1. The ends lost 7 bases at V and 0 bases at J; junction bases unmatched: 12. Germline assignment: CDR1 SGHVS and CDR2 FQNEAQ. The CDR3 is made up of 18 amino acids. The CDR3 spells CASTGTGTAFSGANVLTF. The CDR3 DNA follows: TGTGCCAGCACCGGTACCGGGACAGCTTTCTCTGGGGCCAACGTCCTGACTTTC.

This clonotype was picked up a small number of times. The chain uses TRBV4-2 and TRBJ2-7; D might be TRBD2 (5 bases). The germline V and J ends were trimmed by 0 bases and 2 bases, with 11 bases remaining between them. The CDR3 totals 15 residues. The germline CDR1 and CDR2 sequences are LGHNA and YNFKEQ. DNA for the CDR3: TGTGCCAGCAGCCAAGATTCGGACTTGCCCTACGAGCAGTACTTC. It translates to CASSQDSDLPYEQYF.

Concerning this clonotype: A much larger clone differs from this one at a single base, so this may be a read error. The chain is built from TRBV30 and TRBJ1-2; D unresolved. CDR3 length: 13 amino acids. Germline V gene sequence: CDR1 GTSNPN, CDR2 SVGIG (reference sequence). Trimming stripped 2 bases from V and 4 bases from J, with 11 bases between. For the CDR3, the DNA is TGTGCCTGGAGTAAACAGACGAGCTATGGCTACACCTTC. It is translated as CAWSKQTSYGYTF.

This clonotype was found many times. The chain is built from TRBV20-1 and TRBJ2-5; 9 bases fit TRBD2. V shed 5 bases and J 5 bases; nucleotides not matched to a gene: 9. CDR1 and CDR2 from the germline V gene are DFQATT and SNEGSKA (reference sequence). This CDR3 contains 14 residues. The CDR3 loop reads CSAVAGVRRETQYF. The CDR3 bases are TGCAGTGCTGTAGCGGGAGTCAGGAGGGAGACCCAGTACTTC.

This clonotype was counted a few times. CDR3 DNA sequence: TGTGCCAGCTCCTTGGGTCGGGGGGCAGGGGAGCAGTACTTC. Its translation: CASSLGRGAGEQYF. The chain carries TRBV27 and TRBJ2-7; D perhaps matches TRBD2 (7 bases). V dropped 8 bases and J dropped 7 bases, with 21 bases sitting between them. The CDR3 is made up of 14 amino acids. The V gene's germline CDR1 is MNHEY and CDR2 SMNVEV (reference sequence).

This clonotype was detected ten times or more. This chain links TRBV28 with TRBJ2-7; D is possibly TRBD1 or TRBD2 (5 bases each). From germline, CDR1 is MDHEN and CDR2 SYDVKM. V was shortened by 5 bases and J by 4 bases, with 18 bases between the two germline ends. CDR3 length: 15 residues. The CDR3 DNA is TGTGCCAGCAGTACCCAGACAGAAGGGAGATACGAGCAGTACTTC. Translating it yields CASSTQTEGRYEQYF. Looking up the rest from reference TRBV28 and TRBJ2-7 gives the full variable domain: DVKVTQSSRYLVKRTGEKVFLECVQDMDHENMFWYRQDPGLGLRLIYFSYDVKMKEKGDIPEGYSVSREKKERFSLILESASTNQTSMYLCASSTQTEGRYEQYFGPGTRLTVT.

This chain connects TRBV4-2 to TRBJ2-1; TRBD2 might be the D (5 bases). In germline, CDR1 is LGHNA, CDR2 YNFKEQ. The CDR3 length is 18 residues. V lost 1 base and J 7 bases, leaving 23 bases between the germline ends. The CDR3, as DNA: TGTGCCAGCAGCCAAGGTCGCAGGCGGGTTTCACGGGGAAATGAGCAGTTCTTC. It is translated as CASSQGRRRVSRGNEQFF.

The chain is built from TRBV29-1 and TRBJ1-5; possible D gene TRBD1, 6 bases. The CDR3 is made up of 12 amino acids. Germline assignment: CDR1 SQVTM and CDR2 ANQGSEA. V lost 7 bases and J lost 5, with 12 bases in between. The CDR3 nucleotides read TGCAGCGCCGGGGACACACATCAGCCCCAGCATTTT. This encodes CSAGDTHQPQHF.

The sample holds a few counts of this clonotype. The chain carries TRBV5-1 and TRBJ2-7; 7 bases match TRBD2. V shed 4 bases and J 3 bases; nucleotides not matched to a gene: 13. Germline loops: CDR1 SGHRS, CDR2 YFSETQ. The CDR3 covers 16 residues. The CDR3 DNA is TGCGCCAGCAGCGGAGGTCCCGGGGGGTTAGACTACGAGCAGTACTTC. Its translation: CASSGGPGGLDYEQYF.

This clonotype was seen more than once but under ten times. This could be a read error, since a much larger clone is one nucleotide away. The CDR3 sequence: CASSLAHLEGQPQHF. CDR3 nucleotide sequence: TGTGCCAGCAGCTTAGCGCACCTGGAGGGGCAGCCCCAGCATTTT. The V call is TRBV7-2, the J call TRBJ1-5; D perhaps matches TRBD1 (5 bases). The CDR3 runs 15 residues. Trimming removed 0 bases at V and 7 bases at J, with 13 bases between. Germline CDR1 reads SGHTA; CDR2 reads FQGNSA.

This clonotype turned up a few times. The rearrangement uses TRBV29-1 and TRBJ1-4, with 7 bases identical to TRBD1. Germline V CDR1 and CDR2: SQVTM, ANQGSEA. CDR3 length: 14 residues. V was clipped by 7 bases and J by 6 bases; unmatched bases: 11. CDR3 coding DNA: TGCAGCGCCCAGGCCCCAGGGGGTTATGAAAAACTGTTTTTT. Its translation: CSAQAPGGYEKLFF.

This clonotype was counted at least ten times. The V and J genes are TRBV5-1 and TRBJ2-1; TRBD1 matches at 9 bases. This CDR3 region has 17 residues. Germline CDR1 reads SGHRS; CDR2 reads YFSETQ. Trimming took 0 bases from V and 1 from J; bases not matched to a gene: 5. CDR3 sequence (DNA): TGCGCCAGCAGCTTGGGGGGACAGGGATTGTCCTACAATGAGCAGTTCTTC. Protein sequence: CASSLGGQGLSYNEQFF. Based on the CDR3 plus reference TRBV5-1 and TRBJ2-1, the full variable domain is KAGVTQTPRYLIKTRGQQVTLSCSPISGHRSVSWYQQTPGQGLQFLFEYFSETQRNKGNFPGRFSGRQFSNSRSEMNVSTLELGDSALYLCASSLGGQGLSYNEQFFGPGTRLTVL.

Regarding this clonotype: Just one base apart from a much larger clone, this may be a read error. V and J are TRBV28 and TRBJ2-2; TRBD1 is a possible D gene (5 bases). The CDR3 is 13 amino acids. V was clipped by 7 bases and J by 7 bases, with 13 bases between them. Germline values: CDR1 MDHEN, CDR2 SYDVKM. The CDR3: CASNFLGHGELFF. CDR3 in DNA: TGTGCCAGCAATTTTCTGGGGCACGGGGAGCTGTTTTTT.

This clonotype has only a few counts. The chain uses TRBV24-1 and TRBJ2-5; 9 bases are a match to TRBD1. Germline V lookup: CDR1 KGHDR, CDR2 SFDVKD. Trimming at V came to 3 bases and at J to 5 bases, leaving 3 bases not matched to a gene. The CDR3 has 14 amino acids. The CDR3 sequence: CATSDADRGETQYF. CDR3 DNA: TGTGCCACCAGTGATGCGGACAGGGGTGAGACCCAGTACTTC.

This clonotype was seen a handful of times. This chain links TRBV20-1 with TRBJ2-2; 8 bases agree with TRBD1. The CDR3 is made up of 14 amino acids. The ends lost 4 bases at V and 4 bases at J; junction bases unmatched: 5. CDR1 is DFQATT and CDR2 is SNEGSKA in the germline V gene (reference sequence). The CDR3 is CSAIPGGSTGELFF. CDR3 nucleotide sequence: TGCAGTGCTATCCCAGGGGGCTCCACCGGGGAGCTGTTTTTT.

The table lists this clonotype with many counts. The chain uses TRBV3-1 and TRBJ1-1, with D unclear. There are 12 residues in the CDR3. Germline V gene data show CDR1 as LGHDT and CDR2 as YNNKEL (reference sequence). V was shortened by 11 bases and J by 7 bases, with 17 bases between the two germline ends. CDR3 sequence reads: CASGRVLGEAFF. The DNA of the CDR3 is TGTGCCTCCGGGAGGGTTCTGGGTGAAGCTTTCTTT.

In regard to this clonotype: A much larger clone differs by one base, so this may be a read error. The V gene is TRBV18, the J gene TRBJ2-1, with D possibly being TRBD2 (5 bases). Deletions cut 4 bases from V and 9 bases from J, with 16 bases between. Germline CDR1 is KGHSH and CDR2 is LQKENI. CDR3 size: 14 residues. CDR3 DNA: TGTGCCAGCTCACGTCGTAGCGTAAACGGTGAGCAGTTCTTC. Translated: CASSRRSVNGEQFF.

This clonotype turned up a few times. The rearrangement links TRBV19 to TRBJ1-1; tentative D call: TRBD1 (6 bases). V was clipped by 5 bases and J by 1 base, with 14 bases between them. CDR3 size: 15 residues. Germline CDR1 is LNHDA and CDR2 is SQIVND (reference sequence). This CDR3 is CASSLGGPGNTEAFF. CDR3 nucleotide sequence: TGTGCCAGTAGTCTCGGGGGCCCTGGGAACACTGAAGCTTTCTTT. Variable domain in full (rest from reference TRBV19 and TRBJ1-1): DGGITQSPKYLFRKEGQNVTLSCEQNLNHDAMYWYRQDPGQGLRLIYYSQIVNDFQKGDIAEGYSVSREKKESFPLTVTSAQKNPTAFYLCASSLGGPGNTEAFFGQGTRLTVV.

At least ten counts were recorded for this clonotype. CDR3 sequence: CSASRLGQVGYNEQFF. The CDR3 nucleotides read TGCAGTGCTAGCCGGCTAGGACAGGTGGGCTACAATGAGCAGTTCTTC. This chain uses TRBV20-1 with TRBJ2-1; 7 nucleotides match TRBD1. With V trimmed by 3 bases and J by 3 bases, 11 bases remained unmatched. The CDR3 runs 16 residues. The germline V gene encodes CDR1 DFQATT and CDR2 SNEGSKA (reference sequence).

This clonotype was recorded at least ten times. The chain is built from TRBV12-3 or TRBV12-4 and TRBJ1-1; 8 bases map to TRBD1. Trimming took 6 bases from V and 0 from J; bases not matched to a gene: 6. The CDR3 consists of 15 residues. The CDR3 sequence: CASRAGTGVNTEAFF. CDR3 coding DNA: TGTGCCAGCAGGGCAGGGACAGGCGTGAACACTGAAGCTTTCTTT.